Listed here are 18 T cell receptor beta chains from one sample, sequenced in a study of shared clonotypes between healthy human individuals. Only in-frame clones appear in the TCRdb table, and some are missing; sequencing was by immunoSEQ multiplex PCR. The data contain approximately 940,000 clones, 76% of them singletons. The sequenced sample consisted of memory CD4+ T cells sorted from blood. Subset specified: CD45RA-negative fraction. These TCRs come from a man aged 18 to 35 in good health.

The V call is TRBV5-3, the J call TRBJ2-2; D gene unclear. TRBV5-3 is an ORF for which the function is uncertain. The CDR3 runs 12 residues. V was pared by 4 bases and J by 6 bases, with 7 bases between. The CDR3 region has the DNA TGTGCCAGAAGCCATCGTCCCGGGGAGCTGTTTTTT. It encodes CARSHRPGELFF.

The chain combines TRBV4-2 with TRBJ2-1; 12 nucleotides align to TRBD2. CDR3 length: 16 amino acids. CDR1 and CDR2 from the germline V gene are LGHNA and YNFKEQ. The J segment lost 3 bases and the V segment lost 4 bases, leaving 4 bases of the junction unmatched. The CDR3 DNA is TGTGCCAGCAGCCGGCTAGCGGGGGGGAGCTACAATGAGCAGTTCTTC. This translates into CASSRLAGGSYNEQFF.

As for this clone: An end of the junction differs from the germline gene, which may be a read error. The rearrangement links TRBV18 to TRBJ1-4; D ambiguous. The CDR3 length is 15 residues. The germline V gene encodes CDR1 KGHSH and CDR2 LQKENI. In DNA, the CDR3 is TGTGCCAGCTCTCCACAGCGAAATACTAATGAAAAACTGTTTTTT. Its translation is CASSPQRNTNEKLFF.

The rearrangement links TRBV19 to TRBJ1-2, with D possibly being TRBD1 (5 bases). This CDR3 is built from 14 residues. Trimming removed 7 bases at V and 0 bases at J, with 12 bases between. Germline values: CDR1 LNHDA, CDR2 SQIVND (reference sequence). The chain's CDR3 is CASNDRTTNYGYTF. The CDR3 bases are TGTGCCAGTAACGACAGAACTACTAACTATGGCTACACCTTC.

On this clone itself: Other DNA sequences from this sample encode an identical CDR3 as well. V and J are TRBV6-1 and TRBJ1-2; possible D gene TRBD1, 5 bases. The CDR3 has 14 amino acids. Germline CDR1 MNHNS, CDR2 SASEGT. The V end was cut by 1 base, the J end by 4 bases, with 10 bases between. The CDR3 here is CASSEGGRTYGYTF. The CDR3 nucleotides are TGTGCCAGCAGTGAAGGGGGCAGAACCTATGGCTACACCTTC.

Concerning this clone: Additional DNA sequences in this sample encode the identical CDR3. The chain couples TRBV18 to TRBJ2-5; D ambiguous. The CDR3 is 12 residues long. The V end was cut by 3 bases, the J end by 0 bases, with 2 bases between. The V gene's germline CDR1 is KGHSH and CDR2 LQKENI. This chain's CDR3 is CASSPDQETQYF. In DNA form, the CDR3 reads TGTGCCAGCTCACCGGACCAAGAGACCCAGTACTTC.

This clone has just a few counts. This CDR3 is also generated by other DNA sequences in the sample. This rearrangement joins TRBV25-1 to TRBJ1-1; D ambiguous. This CDR3 spans 14 amino acids. Trimming left V 1 base short and J 1 base short, with 7 bases between. Germline V gives CDR1 MGHDK, CDR2 SYGVNS. CDR3 sequence: CASSESRGNTEAFF. DNA of the CDR3: TGTGCCAGCAGTGAATCCCGCGGGAACACTGAAGCTTTCTTT.

V is TRBV18 and J is TRBJ1-4; no reliable D call. Germline V gives CDR1 KGHSH, CDR2 LQKENI. CDR3 length: 14 residues. V was shortened by 2 bases and J by 6 bases, with 10 bases between the two germline ends. The CDR3, as DNA: TGTGCCAGCTCACCAAACTTGCTGGATGAAAAACTGTTTTTT. Translating it yields CASSPNLLDEKLFF.

The V gene is TRBV2, the J gene TRBJ2-3, with D perhaps TRBD1 (6 bases). Germline-derived CDR1 and CDR2 are SNHLY and FYNNEI. The length of the CDR3 is 13 residues. V lost 6 bases, J lost 4 bases, and 11 bases lay in between. Here the CDR3 reads CASSLQGSDTQYF. The CDR3 DNA follows: TGTGCCAGCAGCCTTCAGGGGTCAGATACGCAGTATTTT.

The chain combines TRBV5-4 with TRBJ2-6, with unresolved D. Trimming took off 4 bases at V and 2 bases at J, with 10 bases between the two ends. This CDR3 region has 15 residues. Germline-derived CDR1 and CDR2 are SGHNT and YYREEE (reference sequence). The chain's CDR3 is CASSPRQTGANVLTF. CDR3 sequence (DNA): TGTGCCAGCAGCCCACGACAAACTGGGGCCAACGTCCTGACTTTC.

V usage is TRBV5-4 and J usage is TRBJ1-2; D not resolved. The CDR3 has 17 amino acids. Germline CDR1 is SGHNT and CDR2 is YYREEE (reference sequence). V dropped 0 bases and J dropped 1 base, with 16 bases sitting between them. CDR3 coding DNA: TGTGCCAGCAGCTTGGCTGGTTCCGCCTCCCTTAACTATGGCTACACCTTC. Translation gives CASSLAGSASLNYGYTF.

The J gene is TRBJ2-5, the V gene TRBV2; the D gene is possibly TRBD1 (6 bases). Trimming stripped 3 bases from V and 3 bases from J, with 11 bases between. The germline V gene encodes CDR1 SNHLY and CDR2 FYNNEI. This CDR3 spans 14 amino acids. This CDR3 is CASSELRGKETQYF. Written as DNA, the CDR3 is TGTGCCAGCAGTGAGCTCAGGGGAAAAGAGACCCAGTACTTC.

This clone appeared a single time. The chain joins TRBV6-1 to TRBJ2-7; 11 bases map to TRBD2. J lost 0 bases, V lost 7 bases, and 2 bases had no gene match. The germline V gene encodes CDR1 MNHNS and CDR2 SASEGT. CDR3 length equals 14 residues. The CDR3 nucleotides read TGTGCCAGCACTAGCGGGAGGCACTCCTACGAGCAGTACTTC. It translates to CASTSGRHSYEQYF.

V gene TRBV30 combines with J gene TRBJ1-6; D possibly corresponds to TRBD1 (6 bases). Per the germline V gene, CDR1 is GTSNPN and CDR2 is SVGIG (reference sequence). V lost 5 bases, J lost 8 bases, and 16 bases lay in between. The CDR3 totals 14 residues. The chain's CDR3 is CAWRFTGSDSPLHF. CDR3 in DNA: TGTGCCTGGCGATTCACAGGGTCAGATTCACCCCTCCACTTT.

The gene calls are TRBV4-2 and TRBJ1-1; D not certain. With 4 bases removed from V and 3 bases from J, the gap between germline ends came to 15 bases. This CDR3 comprises 15 residues. Germline V gene sequence: CDR1 LGHNA, CDR2 YNFKEQ. CDR3 in DNA: TGTGCCAGCAGCCTTGGGTCCTTTGGAGACACTGAAGCTTTCTTT. Translating gives CASSLGSFGDTEAFF.

V and J are TRBV7-8 and TRBJ1-5; the D gene is possibly TRBD1 (5 bases). Germline V CDR1 and CDR2: SGHVS, FQNEAQ. Trimming removed 5 bases at V and 4 bases at J, with 18 bases between. There are 16 residues in the CDR3. CDR3 amino acids: CASSPRVGGGNQPQHF. In DNA, the CDR3 is TGTGCCAGCAGCCCCCGTGTTGGGGGGGGAAATCAGCCCCAGCATTTT.

The chain couples TRBV7-9 to TRBJ2-1; 9 bases are a match to TRBD2. The CDR3 runs 15 residues. Looked up from germline, CDR1 is SEHNR and CDR2 is FQNEAQ (reference sequence). The J segment lost 7 bases and the V segment lost 7 bases, leaving 11 bases of the junction unmatched. The CDR3 here is CASTNSGSSGNEQFF. DNA of the CDR3: TGTGCCAGCACAAATAGCGGGAGTAGCGGTAATGAGCAGTTCTTC.

This rearrangement joins TRBV5-8 to TRBJ1-1; D is uncertain. The V gene's germline CDR1 is SGHTS and CDR2 YDEGEE. The ends were cut back, 5 bases at V and 4 bases at J, with 18 bases in the middle. CDR3 length equals 15 residues. DNA of the CDR3: TGTGCCAGCAGTCTGACCGGCCGGACGGGCACTGAAGCTTTCTTT. Translating gives CASSLTGRTGTEAFF.